Each of the 19 T cell receptor beta chains below was sequenced from the same sample in a study of spatial heterogeneity in lung cancer. MiXCR, run by TCRdb on the 5' RACE reads, gives a single entry per CDR3 protein. The sample yields about 95,000 distinct CDR3 sequences, around 9% seen once. The sample's time point: sample taken at primary tumor resection. Sequencing was performed on whole RNA extracted from tumor and nontumor lung tissue, or from frozen PBMC, and the material was left unsorted. The sequenced sample was PBMCs, obtained at surgery. The receptors here all came from a male donor with early-stage non-small cell lung cancer.

This clonotype was detected only a few times. One end of the junction is discordant with germline, which a read error may explain. The CDR3 protein is CASSLARASNEQYF. The CDR3 nucleotides are TGTGCCAGCAGCTTAGCCAGGGCCTCCAACGAGCAGTACTTC. The chain combines TRBV7-2 with TRBJ2-7; D perhaps matches TRBD1 (5 bases). CDR3 length equals 14 residues. Germline values: CDR1 SGHTA, CDR2 FQGNSA.

This clonotype came up a few times. This sequence joins TRBV28 and TRBJ2-7, with TRBD1 matching over 9 bases. V shed 4 bases and J 4 bases; nucleotides not matched to a gene: 11. CDR3 size: 16 residues. Germline V gene data show CDR1 as MDHEN and CDR2 as SYDVKM. The CDR3 loop reads CASSSPGTGTHYEQYF. CDR3 coding DNA: TGTGCCAGCAGTTCCCCAGGGACAGGGACCCATTACGAGCAGTACTTC.

A few counts support this clonotype. V and J are TRBV15 and TRBJ2-2; D is perhaps TRBD2 (5 bases). The CDR3 totals 14 residues. Germline loops: CDR1 LNHNV, CDR2 YYDKDF (reference sequence). V shed 4 bases and J shed 3 bases, with 9 bases lying between them. The CDR3 sequence: CATSIPGDTGELFF. CDR3 nucleotides: TGTGCCACCAGCATCCCCGGGGACACCGGGGAGCTGTTTTTT.

This clonotype was detected ten times or more. This chain joins TRBV20-1 and TRBJ1-2, with D uncertain. Trimming pared 3 bases from V and 0 bases from J, leaving 11 bases between. The CDR3 runs to 14 residues. Germline V gene lookup returns CDR1 DFQATT and CDR2 SNEGSKA (reference sequence). The CDR3 DNA reads as TGCAGTGCTAGGGCAGACGAAGCTAACTATGGCTACACCTTC. This gives the protein CSARADEANYGYTF.

The CDR3 reads CASTSPGGESYEQYF. The CDR3 region has the DNA TGTGCCAGCACCTCCCCCGGAGGGGAGTCCTACGAGCAGTACTTC. The gene calls are TRBV28 and TRBJ2-7; the D gene is possibly TRBD2 (6 bases). CDR1 and CDR2 (germline): MDHEN, SYDVKM. The CDR3 totals 15 residues. V dropped 7 bases and J dropped 1 base, with 17 bases sitting between them.

There are many counts of this clonotype. The V gene is TRBV7-9, the J gene TRBJ1-5; 8 nucleotides align to TRBD1. This CDR3 region has 14 residues. Per the germline V gene, CDR1 is SEHNR and CDR2 is FQNEAQ (reference sequence). With 5 bases clipped from V and 7 bases from J, the junction kept 7 bases outside the gene matches. CDR3 loop: CASSNDRGGQPQHF. Here the CDR3 DNA reads TGTGCCAGCAGCAACGACAGGGGAGGACAGCCCCAGCATTTT.

As for this clonotype: A read error is possible here, since a much larger clone lies one base away. The rearrangement uses TRBV5-8 and TRBJ1-2, with D hard to call. Germline assignment: CDR1 SGHTS and CDR2 YDEGEE. The CDR3 spans 15 residues. CDR3: CAGSFLSEDYYGYTF. The CDR3 bases are TGTGCCGGCAGCTTTCTTTCCGAGGATTACTATGGCTACACCTTC.

The chain is built from TRBV7-3 and TRBJ2-1; 10 bases agree with TRBD1. Unmatched junction bases numbered 10, after V lost 5 bases and J lost 6 bases. The CDR3 runs to 16 residues. Germline V gene data show CDR1 as SGHTA and CDR2 as FQGTGA. In nucleotides, the CDR3 is TGTGCCAGCAGCCTCTCTAGGGGACAGGGGATCAATGAGCAGTTCTTC. This sequence encodes CASSLSRGQGINEQFF.

In this sample, this clonotype turned up many times. J is TRBJ2-3 and V is TRBV9; D is uncertain. Trimming shortened V by 3 bases and J by 5 bases, and 13 bases separated the two germline ends. Germline V gene sequence: CDR1 SGDLS, CDR2 YYNGEE. CDR3 size: 14 residues. DNA of the CDR3: TGTGCCAGCAGCGGAACCTCTGGAAGAGATACGCAGTATTTT. Protein product: CASSGTSGRDTQYF.

The table lists this clonotype with many counts. The chain links TRBV7-2 to TRBJ1-1, with D uncertain. The CDR3 length is 13 residues. V was shortened by 3 bases and J by 5 bases, with 10 bases between the two germline ends. Looked up from germline, CDR1 is SGHTA and CDR2 is FQGNSA. CDR3 coding DNA: TGTGCCAGCAGCTTCTCCGGGGATACTGAAGCTTTCTTT. Its protein product is CASSFSGDTEAFF.

This clonotype was picked up a small number of times. The J gene is TRBJ2-3, the V gene TRBV6-2 or TRBV6-3; D call uncertain. Between the trimmed V and J ends, which lost 5 bases and 6 bases, there was a span of 6 bases. From germline, CDR1 is MNHEY and CDR2 SVGEGT. CDR3 length: 11 amino acids. The CDR3 DNA sequence: TGTGCCAGCAGTCTCTTTGATACGCAGTATTTT. Residues: CASSLFDTQYF.

This clonotype was seen only a few times. The chain links TRBV12-3 or TRBV12-4 to TRBJ2-5, with D uncertain. Trimming removed 6 bases from V and 4 bases from J, with 18 bases in between. This CDR3 contains 15 residues. Written as DNA, the CDR3 is TGTGCCAGCAGCCTTGACACGCCCTTGGCAGAGACCCAGTACTTC. This encodes CASSLDTPLAETQYF.

In this sample, this clonotype turned up many times. The rearrangement uses TRBV20-1 and TRBJ2-5; perhaps TRBD2 as D (6 bases). The V end was cut by 4 bases, the J end by 5 bases, with 17 bases between. The CDR3 contains 14 residues. Germline V gives CDR1 DFQATT, CDR2 SNEGSKA (reference sequence). The CDR3 bases are TGCAGTGCTACGCCGGGAGTTGGCGTCGAGACCCAGTACTTC. This sequence encodes CSATPGVGVETQYF.

At least ten counts were recorded for this clonotype. This chain links TRBV18 with TRBJ2-3; possible D gene TRBD2, 6 bases. Germline loops: CDR1 KGHSH, CDR2 LQKENI. The CDR3 length is 12 residues. Trimming cost V 3 bases and J 5 bases, with 6 bases left between them. CDR3 residues: CASSPSGDTQYF. Here the CDR3 DNA reads TGTGCCAGCTCACCTAGCGGAGATACGCAGTATTTT.

In its sample, this clonotype was seen many times. This rearrangement joins TRBV7-3 to TRBJ2-2; no clear D gene. Between the trimmed V and J ends, which lost 2 bases and 0 bases, there was a span of 10 bases. Germline V gives CDR1 SGHTA, CDR2 FQGTGA. The CDR3 contains 16 residues. The CDR3 sequence: CASSLGVRSNTGELFF. The CDR3 DNA reads as TGTGCCAGCAGCTTAGGCGTCAGGTCGAACACCGGGGAGCTGTTTTTT.

This clonotype was detected ten times or more. V gene TRBV15 combines with J gene TRBJ2-2; D tentatively reads TRBD1 or TRBD2 (6 bases each). This CDR3 contains 17 residues. The germline V and J ends were trimmed by 3 bases and 4 bases, with 18 bases remaining between them. The germline V gene has CDR1 LNHNV and CDR2 YYDKDF (reference sequence). CDR3 amino acids: CATSRDRGGRATGELFF. The CDR3 DNA reads TGTGCCACCAGCAGGGATCGTGGGGGGCGCGCCACCGGGGAGCTGTTTTTT.

This clonotype was seen only a few times. The chain recombines TRBV15 with TRBJ2-7; D gene uncertain. Germline CDR1 and CDR2: LNHNV and YYDKDF (reference sequence). The CDR3 extends over 15 amino acids. Trimming cost V 0 bases and J 5 bases, with 14 bases left between them. This chain's CDR3 is CATSRDQARRDEQYF. CDR3 in DNA: TGTGCCACCAGCAGAGATCAGGCCCGCCGGGACGAGCAGTACTTC.

As concerns this clonotype: A clone one base away is much larger, so this may be a read error. This chain uses TRBV7-3 with TRBJ2-2; 7 nucleotides agree with TRBD2. Germline V lookup: CDR1 SGHTA, CDR2 FQGTGA. The CDR3 spans 16 residues. The CDR3 sequence: CTSSSQRGPNTGELFF. CDR3 in DNA: TGTACCAGCAGCTCACAGCGGGGCCCGAACACCGGGGAGCTGTTTTTT.

The chain has TRBV7-9 and TRBJ2-3, with D tentatively TRBD2 (5 bases). V lost 1 base to trimming and J lost 4 bases, with 18 bases between them. The length of the CDR3 is 17 residues. Germline lookup yields CDR1 SEHNR and CDR2 FQNEAQ (reference sequence). CDR3 in amino acids: CASSLGVSHSGADTQYF. CDR3 DNA: TGTGCCAGCAGCTTAGGGGTCTCCCACAGCGGCGCAGATACGCAGTATTTT.